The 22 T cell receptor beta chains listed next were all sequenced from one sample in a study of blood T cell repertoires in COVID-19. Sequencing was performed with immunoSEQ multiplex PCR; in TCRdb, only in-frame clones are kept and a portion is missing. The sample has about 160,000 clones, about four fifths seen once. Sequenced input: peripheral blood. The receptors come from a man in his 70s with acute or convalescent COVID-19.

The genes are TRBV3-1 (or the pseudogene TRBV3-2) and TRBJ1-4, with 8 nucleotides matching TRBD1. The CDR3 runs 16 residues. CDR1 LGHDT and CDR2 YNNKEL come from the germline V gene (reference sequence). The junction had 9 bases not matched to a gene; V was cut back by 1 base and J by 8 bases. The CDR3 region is CASSQGTGSAGEKLFF. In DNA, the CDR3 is TGTGCCAGCAGCCAAGGGACAGGGTCGGCCGGCGAAAAACTGTTTTTT.

The CDR3 coding sequence is TGCGCCAGCAGCTCCGGGGGGGGACTAGCGGGAGATGAGCAGTTCTTC. Amino acids: CASSSGGGLAGDEQFF. The chain joins TRBV5-1 to TRBJ2-1; 14 bases fit TRBD2. The CDR3 extends over 16 amino acids. With 3 bases clipped from V and 8 bases from J, the junction kept 7 bases outside the gene matches. Germline assignment: CDR1 SGHRS and CDR2 YFSETQ.

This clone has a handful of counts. In DNA form, the CDR3 reads TGTGCCAGCAGTTCGTTCAACAGAGGGCCTGAAGCTTTCTTT. Its translation: CASSSFNRGPEAFF. The chain carries TRBV6-5 and TRBJ1-1; unclear D gene. The CDR3 is 14 amino acids. From germline, CDR1 is MNHEY and CDR2 SVGAGI. Trimming removed 4 bases at V and 6 bases at J, with 15 bases between.

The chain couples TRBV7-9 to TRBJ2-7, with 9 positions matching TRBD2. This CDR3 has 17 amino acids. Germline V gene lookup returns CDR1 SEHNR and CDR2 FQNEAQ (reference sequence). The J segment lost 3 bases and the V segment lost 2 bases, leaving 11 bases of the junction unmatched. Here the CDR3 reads CASSLRPLRGGVYEQYF. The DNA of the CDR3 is TGTGCCAGCAGCTTAAGGCCCCTTCGCGGGGGGGTCTACGAGCAGTACTTC.

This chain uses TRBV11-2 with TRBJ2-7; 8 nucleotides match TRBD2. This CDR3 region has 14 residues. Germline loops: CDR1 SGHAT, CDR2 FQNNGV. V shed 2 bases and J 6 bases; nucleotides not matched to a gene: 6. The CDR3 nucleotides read TGTGCCAGCAGCTTAACTAGCGGCCCCGCCGAGCAGTACTTC. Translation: CASSLTSGPAEQYF.

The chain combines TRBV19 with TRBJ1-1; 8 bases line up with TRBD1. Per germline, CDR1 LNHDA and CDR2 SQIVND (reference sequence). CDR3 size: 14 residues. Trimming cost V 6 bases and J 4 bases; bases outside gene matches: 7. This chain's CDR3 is CASRGTGSSTEAFF. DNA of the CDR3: TGTGCCAGTAGAGGGACAGGCTCCAGCACTGAAGCTTTCTTT. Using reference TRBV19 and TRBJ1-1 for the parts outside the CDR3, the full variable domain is DGGITQSPKYLFRKEGQNVTLSCEQNLNHDAMYWYRQDPGQGLRLIYYSQIVNDFQKGDIAEGYSVSREKKESFPLTVTSAQKNPTAFYLCASRGTGSSTEAFFGQGTRLTVV.

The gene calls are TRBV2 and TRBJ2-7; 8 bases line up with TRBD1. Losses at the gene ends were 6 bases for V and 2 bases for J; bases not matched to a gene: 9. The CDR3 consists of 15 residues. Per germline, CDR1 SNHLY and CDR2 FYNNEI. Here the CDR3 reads CASRGQTGAAYEQYF. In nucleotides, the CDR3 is TGTGCCAGCAGAGGCCAGACAGGGGCGGCCTACGAGCAGTACTTC.

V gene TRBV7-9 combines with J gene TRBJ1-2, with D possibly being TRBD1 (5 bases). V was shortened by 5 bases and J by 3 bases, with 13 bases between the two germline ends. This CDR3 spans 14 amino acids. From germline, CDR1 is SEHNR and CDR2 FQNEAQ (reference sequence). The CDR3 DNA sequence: TGTGCCAGCAGCCCCGGGCGGGGGGACTATGGCTACACCTTC. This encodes CASSPGRGDYGYTF.

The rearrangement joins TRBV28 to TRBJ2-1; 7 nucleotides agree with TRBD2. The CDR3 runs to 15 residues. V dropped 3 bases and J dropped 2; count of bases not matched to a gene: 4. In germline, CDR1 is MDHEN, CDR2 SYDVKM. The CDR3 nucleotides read TGTGCCAGCAGTTTGGGCGGGAGTGCCTACAATGAGCAGTTCTTC. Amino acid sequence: CASSLGGSAYNEQFF.

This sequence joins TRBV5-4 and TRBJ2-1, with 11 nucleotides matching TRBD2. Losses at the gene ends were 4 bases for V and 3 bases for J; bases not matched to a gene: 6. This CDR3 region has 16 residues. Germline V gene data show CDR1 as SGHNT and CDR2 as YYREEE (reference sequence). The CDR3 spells CASSQGLADNYNEQFF. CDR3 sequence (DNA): TGTGCCAGCAGCCAGGGACTAGCGGACAACTACAATGAGCAGTTCTTC.

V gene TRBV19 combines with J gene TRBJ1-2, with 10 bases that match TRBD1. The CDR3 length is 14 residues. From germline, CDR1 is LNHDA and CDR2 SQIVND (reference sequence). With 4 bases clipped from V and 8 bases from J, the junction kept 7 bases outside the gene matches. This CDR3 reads CASSTDRGHGGYTF. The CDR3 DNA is TGTGCCAGTAGTACTGACAGGGGGCATGGAGGCTACACCTTC.

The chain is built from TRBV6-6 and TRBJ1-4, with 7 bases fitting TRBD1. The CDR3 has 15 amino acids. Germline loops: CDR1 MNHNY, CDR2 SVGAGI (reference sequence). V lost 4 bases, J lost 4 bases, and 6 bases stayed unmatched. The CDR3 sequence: CASSLEGAHNEKLFF. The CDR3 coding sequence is TGTGCCAGCAGTTTAGAGGGGGCGCATAATGAAAAACTGTTTTTT.

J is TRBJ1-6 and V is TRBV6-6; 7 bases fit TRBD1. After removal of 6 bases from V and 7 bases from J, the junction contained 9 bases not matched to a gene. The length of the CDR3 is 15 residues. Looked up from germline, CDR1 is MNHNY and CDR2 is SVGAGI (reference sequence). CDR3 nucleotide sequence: TGTGCCAGCAGCCAGGGGACAGCTTCAAATTCACCCCTCCACTTT. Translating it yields CASSQGTASNSPLHF.

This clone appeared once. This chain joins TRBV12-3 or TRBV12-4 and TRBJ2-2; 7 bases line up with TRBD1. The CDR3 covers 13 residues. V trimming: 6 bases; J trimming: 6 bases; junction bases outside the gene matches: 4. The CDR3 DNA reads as TGTGCCAGCAGCCTGACAGGGTCCGGGGAGCTGTTTTTT. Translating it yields CASSLTGSGELFF.

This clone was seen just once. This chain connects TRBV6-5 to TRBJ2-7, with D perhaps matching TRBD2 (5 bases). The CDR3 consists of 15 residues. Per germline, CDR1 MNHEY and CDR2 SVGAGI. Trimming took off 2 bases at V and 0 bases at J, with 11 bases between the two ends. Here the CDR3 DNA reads TGTGCCAGCAGTTACGACGGAGGAAACTCCTACGAGCAGTACTTC. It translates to CASSYDGGNSYEQYF.

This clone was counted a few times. The CDR3 DNA follows: TGCGCCAGCAGCTTTGGGCCCCCCAGGGCCCACAATGAGCAGTTCTTC. The encoded protein is CASSFGPPRAHNEQFF. The chain recombines TRBV4-1 with TRBJ2-1; possibly TRBD1 for D (5 bases). V shed 5 bases and J shed 5 bases, with 19 bases lying between them. The V gene's germline CDR1 is MGHRA and CDR2 YSYEKL. This CDR3 region has 16 residues.

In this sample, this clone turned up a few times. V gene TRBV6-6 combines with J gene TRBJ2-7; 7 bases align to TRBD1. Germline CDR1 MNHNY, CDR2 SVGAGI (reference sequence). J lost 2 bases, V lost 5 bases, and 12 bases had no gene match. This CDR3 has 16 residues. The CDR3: CASSPGWTGGTYEQYF. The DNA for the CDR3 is TGTGCCAGCAGTCCTGGGTGGACAGGTGGCACCTACGAGCAGTACTTC.

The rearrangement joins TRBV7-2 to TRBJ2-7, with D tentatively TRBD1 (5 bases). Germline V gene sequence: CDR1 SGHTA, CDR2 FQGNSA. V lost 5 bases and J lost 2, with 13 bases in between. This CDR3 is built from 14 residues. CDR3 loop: CASSPGSQTYEQYF. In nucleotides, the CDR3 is TGTGCCAGCAGCCCAGGGTCCCAGACCTACGAGCAGTACTTC.

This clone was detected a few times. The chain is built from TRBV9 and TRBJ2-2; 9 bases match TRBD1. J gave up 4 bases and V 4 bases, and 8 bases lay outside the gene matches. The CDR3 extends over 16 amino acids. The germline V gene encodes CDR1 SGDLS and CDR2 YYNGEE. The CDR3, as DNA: TGTGCCAGCAGCACCCGGGACAGGGTTACCACCGGGGAGCTGTTTTTT. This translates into CASSTRDRVTTGELFF. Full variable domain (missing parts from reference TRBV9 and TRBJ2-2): DSGVTQTPKHLITATGQRVTLRCSPRSGDLSVYWYQQSLDQGLQFLIQYYNGEERAKGNILERFSAQQFPDLHSELNLSSLELGDSALYFCASSTRDRVTTGELFFGEGSRLTVL.

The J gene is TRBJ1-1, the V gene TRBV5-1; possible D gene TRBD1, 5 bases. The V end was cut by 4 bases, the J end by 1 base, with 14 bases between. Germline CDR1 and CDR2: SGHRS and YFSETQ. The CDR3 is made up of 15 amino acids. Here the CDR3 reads CASSRRQSGNTEAFF. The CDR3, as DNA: TGCGCCAGCAGCAGGAGACAGTCGGGGAACACTGAAGCTTTCTTT.

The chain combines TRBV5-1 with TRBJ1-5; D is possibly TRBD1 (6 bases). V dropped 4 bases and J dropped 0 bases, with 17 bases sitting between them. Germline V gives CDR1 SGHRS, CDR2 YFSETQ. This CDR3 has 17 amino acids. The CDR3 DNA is TGCGCCAGCAGCCCCGGCGGGGGCGGACGTAGCAATCAGCCCCAGCATTTT. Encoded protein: CASSPGGGGRSNQPQHF.

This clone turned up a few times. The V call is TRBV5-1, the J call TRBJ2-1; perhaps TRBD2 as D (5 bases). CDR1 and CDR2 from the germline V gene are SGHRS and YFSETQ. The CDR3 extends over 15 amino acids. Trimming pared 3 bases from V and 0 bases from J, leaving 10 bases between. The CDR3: CASSSSGSSYNEQFF. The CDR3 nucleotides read TGCGCCAGCAGCTCCTCTGGGAGCTCCTACAATGAGCAGTTCTTC.